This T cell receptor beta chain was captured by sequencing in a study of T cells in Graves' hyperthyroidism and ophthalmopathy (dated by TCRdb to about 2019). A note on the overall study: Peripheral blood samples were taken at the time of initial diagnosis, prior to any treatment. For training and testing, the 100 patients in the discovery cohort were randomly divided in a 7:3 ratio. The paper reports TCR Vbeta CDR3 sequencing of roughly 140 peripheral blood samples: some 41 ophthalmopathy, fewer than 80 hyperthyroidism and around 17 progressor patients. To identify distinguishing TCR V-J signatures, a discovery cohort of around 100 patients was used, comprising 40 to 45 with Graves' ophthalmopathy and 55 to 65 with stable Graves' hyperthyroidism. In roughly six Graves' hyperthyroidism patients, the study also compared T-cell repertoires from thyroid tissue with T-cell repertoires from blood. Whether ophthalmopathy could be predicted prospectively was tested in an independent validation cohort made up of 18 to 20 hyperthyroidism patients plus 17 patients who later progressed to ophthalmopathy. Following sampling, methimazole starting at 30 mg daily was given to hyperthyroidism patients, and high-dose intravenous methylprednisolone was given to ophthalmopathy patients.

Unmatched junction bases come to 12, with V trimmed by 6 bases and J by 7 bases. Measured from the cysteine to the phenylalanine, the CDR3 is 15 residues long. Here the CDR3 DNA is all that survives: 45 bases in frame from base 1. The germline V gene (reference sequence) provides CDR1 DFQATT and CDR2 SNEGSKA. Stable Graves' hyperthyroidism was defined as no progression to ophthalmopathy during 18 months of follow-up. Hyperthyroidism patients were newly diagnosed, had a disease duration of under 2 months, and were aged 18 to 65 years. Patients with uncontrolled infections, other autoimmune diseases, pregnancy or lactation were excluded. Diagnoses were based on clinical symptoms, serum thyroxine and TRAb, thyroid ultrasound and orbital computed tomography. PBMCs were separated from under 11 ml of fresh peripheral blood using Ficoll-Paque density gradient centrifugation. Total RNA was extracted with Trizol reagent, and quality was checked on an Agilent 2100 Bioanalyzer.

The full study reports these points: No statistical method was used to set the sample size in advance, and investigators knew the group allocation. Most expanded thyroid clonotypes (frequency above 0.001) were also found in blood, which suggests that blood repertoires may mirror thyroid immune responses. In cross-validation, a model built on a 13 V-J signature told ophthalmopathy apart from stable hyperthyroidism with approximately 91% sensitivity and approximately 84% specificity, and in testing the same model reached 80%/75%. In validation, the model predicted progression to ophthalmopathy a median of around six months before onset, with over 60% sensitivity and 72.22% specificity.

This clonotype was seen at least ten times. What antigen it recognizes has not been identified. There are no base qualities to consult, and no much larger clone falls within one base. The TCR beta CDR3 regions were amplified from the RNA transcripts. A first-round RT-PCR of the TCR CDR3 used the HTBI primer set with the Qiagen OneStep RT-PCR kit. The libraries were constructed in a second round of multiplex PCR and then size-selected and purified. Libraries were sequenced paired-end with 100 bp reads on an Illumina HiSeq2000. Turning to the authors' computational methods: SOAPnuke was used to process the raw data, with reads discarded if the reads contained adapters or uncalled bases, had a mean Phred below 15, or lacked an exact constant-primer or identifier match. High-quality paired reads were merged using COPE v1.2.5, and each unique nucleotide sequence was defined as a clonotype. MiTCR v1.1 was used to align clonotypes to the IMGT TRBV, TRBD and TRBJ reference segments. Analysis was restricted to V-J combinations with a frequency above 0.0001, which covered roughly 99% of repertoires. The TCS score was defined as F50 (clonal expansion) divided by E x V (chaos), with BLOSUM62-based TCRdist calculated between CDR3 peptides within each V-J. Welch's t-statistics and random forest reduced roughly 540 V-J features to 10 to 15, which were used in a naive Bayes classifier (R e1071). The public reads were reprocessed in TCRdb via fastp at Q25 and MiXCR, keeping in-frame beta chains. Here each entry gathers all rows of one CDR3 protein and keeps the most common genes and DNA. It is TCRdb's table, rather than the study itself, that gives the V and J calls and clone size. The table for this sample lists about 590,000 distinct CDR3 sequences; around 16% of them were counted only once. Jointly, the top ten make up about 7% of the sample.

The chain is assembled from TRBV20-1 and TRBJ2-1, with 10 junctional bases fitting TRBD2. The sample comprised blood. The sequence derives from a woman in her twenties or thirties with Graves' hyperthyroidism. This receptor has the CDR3 CSAGSSGSLGNEQFF. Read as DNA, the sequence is TGCAGTGCCGGGTCTAGCGGGAGTCTGGGTAATGAGCAGTTCTTC.